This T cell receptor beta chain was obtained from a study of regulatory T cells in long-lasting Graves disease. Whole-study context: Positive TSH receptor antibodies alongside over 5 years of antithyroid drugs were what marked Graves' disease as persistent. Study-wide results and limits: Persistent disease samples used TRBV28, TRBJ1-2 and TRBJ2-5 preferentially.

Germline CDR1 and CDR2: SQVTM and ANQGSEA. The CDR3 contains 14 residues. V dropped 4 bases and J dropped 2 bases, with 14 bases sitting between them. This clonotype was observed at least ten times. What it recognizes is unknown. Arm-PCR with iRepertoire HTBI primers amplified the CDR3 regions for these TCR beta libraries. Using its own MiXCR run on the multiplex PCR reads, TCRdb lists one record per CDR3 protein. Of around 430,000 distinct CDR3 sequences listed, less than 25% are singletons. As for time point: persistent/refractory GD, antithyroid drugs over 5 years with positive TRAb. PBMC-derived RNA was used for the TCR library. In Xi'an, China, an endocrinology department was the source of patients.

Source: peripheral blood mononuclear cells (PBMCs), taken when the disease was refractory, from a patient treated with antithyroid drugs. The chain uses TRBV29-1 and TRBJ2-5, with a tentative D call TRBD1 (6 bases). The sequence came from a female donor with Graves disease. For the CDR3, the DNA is TGCAGCGTTGGACAGGTTGTATTACAAGAGACCCAGTACTTC. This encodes CSVGQVVLQETQYF.